The 8 T cell receptor beta chains below come from one sample, sequenced in a study of cytomegalovirus exposure and HLA in healthy donors. PCR amplification relied on 60 Vbeta primers (plus 13 Jbeta primers). Profiling relied on immunoSEQ multiplex PCR, and the TCRdb table lists in-frame clones only, not all of them. The sample lists under 70,000 clones, roughly two thirds occurring once. The specimen was PBMCs. The receptor source for this set is a woman aged 25 to 45 in good health and CMV-seronegative.

A few counts support this clone. The J gene is TRBJ1-2, the V gene TRBV5-1; tentatively, D is TRBD1 (6 bases). V was shortened by 2 bases and J by 0 bases, with 11 bases between the two germline ends. The CDR3 contains 15 residues. Germline loops: CDR1 SGHRS, CDR2 YFSETQ. CDR3 sequence: CASSLQGNSNYGYTF. The CDR3 nucleotides are TGCGCCAGCAGCTTACAGGGCAACTCTAACTATGGCTACACCTTC.

The CDR3 nucleotides read TGTGCCAGCAGTGAAGGGGGACAGGGTCGGGACTACACCTTC. It yields the protein CASSEGGQGRDYTF. The chain uses TRBV2 and TRBJ1-2; 9 bases map to TRBD1. Germline V lookup: CDR1 SNHLY, CDR2 FYNNEI. The ends lost 1 base at V and 10 bases at J; junction bases unmatched: 7. CDR3 length: 14 residues.

The chain uses TRBV28 and TRBJ2-5; 11 bases align to TRBD2. This CDR3 is 16 amino acids long. Germline lookup yields CDR1 MDHEN and CDR2 SYDVKM. V gave up 5 bases and J gave up 5 bases; unmatched junction bases: 10. CDR3 region: CASSLLAGDQRETQYF. The DNA for the CDR3 is TGTGCCAGCAGTCTACTAGCGGGGGACCAGAGGGAGACCCAGTACTTC.

This clone is termed medium-sized (0.01 to 0.1%). The chain combines TRBV10-1 with TRBJ2-7, with no clear D. Germline CDR1 WNHNN, CDR2 SYGVQD (reference sequence). The length of the CDR3 is 12 residues. The V gene lost 4 bases and the J gene lost 1 base, with 5 bases spanning the gap. In DNA, the CDR3 is TGCGCCAGCAGTGTGAGTTCCTACGAGCAGTACTTC. Amino acid sequence: CASSVSSYEQYF.

The J gene is TRBJ2-3, the V gene TRBV9; TRBD2 matches 11 bases. V shed 4 bases and J 3 bases; nucleotides not matched to a gene: 7. The CDR3 covers 16 residues. The germline V gene encodes CDR1 SGDLS and CDR2 YYNGEE. CDR3 residues: CASSPRASGGTDTQYF. CDR3 coding DNA: TGTGCCAGCAGCCCCCGAGCTAGCGGGGGGACAGATACGCAGTATTTT.

This chain links TRBV2 with TRBJ1-5; a weak D match, TRBD1 (6 bases). Germline CDR1 is SNHLY and CDR2 is FYNNEI. This CDR3 comprises 15 residues. V lost 7 bases, J lost 0 bases, and 13 bases lay in between. The CDR3 DNA reads as TGTGCCAGCATTCGGGACACCTATAGCAATCAGCCCCAGCATTTT. The encoded protein is CASIRDTYSNQPQHF.

This chain's CDR3 is CASSLDRSVYEQYF. CDR3 sequence (DNA): TGTGCCAGCAGCTTAGATCGCAGCGTCTACGAGCAGTACTTC. This chain uses TRBV7-2 with TRBJ2-7, with unresolved D. The CDR3 loop spans 14 amino acids. CDR1 and CDR2 (germline): SGHTA, FQGNSA. V lost 1 base and J lost 3, with 10 bases in between.

To note about this clone: This CDR3 is also generated by other DNA sequences in the sample. V is TRBV6-1 and J is TRBJ1-2; D is ambiguous. Germline V CDR1 and CDR2: MNHNS, SASEGT. This CDR3 has 13 residues. V gave up 4 bases and J gave up 0 bases, with 6 bases separating them. In DNA form, the CDR3 reads TGTGCCAGCAGTGCCTCCCCTAACTATGGCTACACCTTC. Translating it yields CASSASPNYGYTF.